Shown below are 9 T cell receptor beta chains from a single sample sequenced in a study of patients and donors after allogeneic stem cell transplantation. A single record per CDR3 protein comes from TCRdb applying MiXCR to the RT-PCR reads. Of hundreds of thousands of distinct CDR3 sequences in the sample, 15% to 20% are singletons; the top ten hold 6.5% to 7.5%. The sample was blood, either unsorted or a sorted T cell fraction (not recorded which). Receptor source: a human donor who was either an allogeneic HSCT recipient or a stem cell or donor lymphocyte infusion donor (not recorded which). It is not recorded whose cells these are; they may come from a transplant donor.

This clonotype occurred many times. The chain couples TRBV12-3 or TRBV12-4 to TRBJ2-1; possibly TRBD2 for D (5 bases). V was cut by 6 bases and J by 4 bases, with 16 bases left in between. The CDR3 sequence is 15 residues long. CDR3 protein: CASSLVGLGYNEQFF. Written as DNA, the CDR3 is TGTGCCAGCAGCCTCGTTGGACTGGGTTACAATGAGCAGTTCTTC.

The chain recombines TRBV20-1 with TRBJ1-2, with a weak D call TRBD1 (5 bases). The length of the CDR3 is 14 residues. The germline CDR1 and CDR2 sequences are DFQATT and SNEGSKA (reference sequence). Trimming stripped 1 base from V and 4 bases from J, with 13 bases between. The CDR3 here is CSARGVMGPYGYTF. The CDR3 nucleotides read TGCAGTGCTAGAGGGGTGATGGGACCCTATGGCTACACCTTC.

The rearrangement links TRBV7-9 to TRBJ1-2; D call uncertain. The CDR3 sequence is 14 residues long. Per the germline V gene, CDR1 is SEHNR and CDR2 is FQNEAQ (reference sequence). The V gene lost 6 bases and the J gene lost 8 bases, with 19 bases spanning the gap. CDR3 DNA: TGTGCCAGCAGGGGTCGAGGGATGCCCATCGGCTACACCTTC. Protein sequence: CASRGRGMPIGYTF.

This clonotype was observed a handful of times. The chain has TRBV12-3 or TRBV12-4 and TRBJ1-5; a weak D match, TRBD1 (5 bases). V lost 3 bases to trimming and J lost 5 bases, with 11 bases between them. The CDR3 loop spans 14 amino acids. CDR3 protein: CASSFGQGDQPQHF. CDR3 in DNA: TGTGCCAGCAGTTTTGGGCAGGGTGATCAGCCCCAGCATTTT.

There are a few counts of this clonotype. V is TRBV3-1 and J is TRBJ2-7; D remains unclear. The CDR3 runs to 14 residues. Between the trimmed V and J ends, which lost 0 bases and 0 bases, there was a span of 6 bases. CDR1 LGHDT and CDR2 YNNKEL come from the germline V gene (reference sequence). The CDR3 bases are TGTGCCAGCAGCCAAGATATGACCTCCTACGAGCAGTACTTC. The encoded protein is CASSQDMTSYEQYF.

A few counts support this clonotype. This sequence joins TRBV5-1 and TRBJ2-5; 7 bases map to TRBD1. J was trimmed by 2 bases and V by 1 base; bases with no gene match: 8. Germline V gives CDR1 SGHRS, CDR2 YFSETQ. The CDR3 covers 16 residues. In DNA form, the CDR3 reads TGCGCCAGCAGCTTGCCCCGGGACAGACTACAAGAGACCCAGTACTTC. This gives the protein CASSLPRDRLQETQYF.

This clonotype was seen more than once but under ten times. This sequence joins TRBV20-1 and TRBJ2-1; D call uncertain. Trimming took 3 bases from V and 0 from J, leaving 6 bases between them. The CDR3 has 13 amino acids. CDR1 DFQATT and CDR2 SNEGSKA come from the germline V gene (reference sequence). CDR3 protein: CSASPPSYNEQFF. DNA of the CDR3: TGCAGTGCTAGTCCTCCCTCCTACAATGAGCAGTTCTTC.

In DNA form, the CDR3 reads TGTGCCAGCAGCGGGATACGACGGAGGATTTATGGCTACACCTTC. Protein product: CASSGIRRRIYGYTF. The chain links TRBV7-9 to TRBJ1-2; D is ambiguous. The CDR3 contains 15 residues. From germline, CDR1 is SEHNR and CDR2 FQNEAQ (reference sequence). The germline V and J ends were trimmed by 5 bases and 5 bases, with 18 bases remaining between them.

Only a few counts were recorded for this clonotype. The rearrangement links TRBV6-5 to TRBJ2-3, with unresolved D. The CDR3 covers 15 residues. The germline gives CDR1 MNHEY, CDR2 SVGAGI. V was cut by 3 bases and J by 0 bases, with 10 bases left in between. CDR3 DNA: TGTGCCAGCAGTTATTTCCCACAAAGCACAGATACGCAGTATTTT. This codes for CASSYFPQSTDTQYF.